This T cell receptor (beta chain) was sequenced for a study of OX40 agonist ivuxolimab in advanced cancers. Clones were read by immunoSEQ multiplex PCR, and TCRdb kept only the in-frame ones, dropping some. The data hold roughly 80,000 clones, with about 86% observed a single time. Trimming removed 4 bases from V and 3 bases from J; junction bases left unmatched: 9. Germline assignment: CDR1 SGHDT and CDR2 YYEEEE. CDR3 length: 16 residues. This sample comprised CD4+ or CD8+ T cells sorted from blood, obtained in a trial of the OX40 agonist ivuxolimab. The sequence came from an adult with an advanced solid tumor such as melanoma, head and neck, liver or kidney cancer. V gene TRBV5-6 combines with J gene TRBJ2-3, with 9 bases fitting TRBD1. This CDR3 is CASSHITGGQTDTQYF. The CDR3 DNA follows: TGTGCCAGCAGCCACATAACAGGGGGCCAGACAGATACGCAGTATTTT. The whole variable domain, filled in from reference TRBV5-6 and TRBJ2-3, reads DAGVTQSPTHLIKTRGQQVTLRCSPKSGHDTVSWYQQALGQGPQFIFQYYEEEERQRGNFPDRFSGHQFPNYSSELNVNALLLGDSALYLCASSHITGGQTDTQYFGPGTRLTVL.